This TCR beta chain was sequenced for a study of shared clonotypes between healthy human individuals. About this clone: Other nucleotide sequences from this sample produce the same CDR3.

CDR1 is SGHRS and CDR2 is YFSETQ in the germline V gene. The V segment lost 1 base and the J segment 2 bases; nucleotides outside the gene matches: 3. The CDR3 runs 15 residues. How the authors handled the data: Quality scores were absent from the junction-only immunoSEQ sequences, so filtering differed. Produced via immunoSEQ multiplex PCR; TCRdb's table is partial and in-frame only. D and trimming come from the DNA, and the V and J calls and clone size come from that table. The sample lists roughly 2 million clones; 85% to 95% were seen once. Into CD45RA+ naive and CD45RA-negative memory subsets, the CD4+ cells were split.

This rearrangement joins TRBV5-1 to TRBJ2-5; 9 nucleotides match TRBD1. The TCR comes from a man aged 18 to 35 in good health. The sample consisted of naive CD4+ T cells sorted from blood. Subset defined: CD45RA+ positively selected. The CDR3 reads CASSLPGQGQETQYF. The CDR3 coding sequence is TGCGCCAGCAGCTTGCCGGGACAGGGACAAGAGACCCAGTACTTC.